Below, one T cell receptor (beta chain) is given with its context. These data originate in a study of T cell responses to AZD1222 COVID-19 vaccine. Repertoires were generated with immunoSEQ multiplex PCR, while TCRdb's copy carries only in-frame clones and drops some. The data contain 200,000 to 250,000 clones, approximately 94% of them singletons. This CDR3 is 11 amino acids long. V shed 6 bases and J shed 6 bases, with 9 bases lying between them. Germline CDR1 MDHEN, CDR2 SYDVKM. This clonotype originated in an adult who received the MenACWY meningococcal vaccine as a control. Sequenced material: peripheral blood, taken 28 days after the second dose of the MenACWY control vaccine. The chain employs TRBV28 and TRBJ2-7; D is undetermined. The CDR3 sequence is CASRRSGEQYF. CDR3 sequence (DNA): TGTGCCAGCAGACGCTCGGGCGAGCAGTACTTC.